The sequence of this TCR beta chain was determined in a study of immune cell composition in non-small cell lung cancer. Clones were sequenced by immunoSEQ multiplex PCR, and TCRdb holds only the in-frame ones, with some missing. The data contain about 5,600 clones, just under 80% of them singletons. Study observations and caveats: Clones >0.5% enriched in tumour were rarer in adenocarcinoma (approximately 33%) than squamous (approximately 80%). Tumour TCR-beta clonality showed no significant link to smoking pack-years.

With respect to this clone: Its antigen remains unidentified.

This CDR3 comprises 15 residues. J lost 0 bases, V lost 6 bases, and 6 bases had no gene match. Germline V CDR1 and CDR2: SGHTA, FQGNSA. The sequence derives from a human donor with non-small cell lung cancer. The chain has TRBV7-2 and TRBJ2-3; 7 bases line up with TRBD2. Sequencing was performed on lung tumor tissue. CDR3 amino acids: CASRSTSASTDTQYF. CDR3 coding DNA: TGTGCCAGCAGATCTACTAGCGCTAGCACAGATACGCAGTATTTT.